A single sample is the source of the 5 T cell receptor beta chains below, sequenced in a study of long-term antiretroviral therapy in people with HIV. Assay version v3.0 of immunoSEQ was used, and it was run at survey level. Sequenced by immunoSEQ multiplex PCR; TCRdb stores in-frame clones only, minus some. Of some 48,000 clones detected, about 81% appear once; the ten largest clones hold approximately 3%. The sequenced sample was unsorted PBMCs, obtained 0.8 years after starting antiretroviral therapy. All receptors derive from a young woman with HIV.

The rearrangement links TRBV27 to TRBJ2-3; D is uncertain. V was clipped by 5 bases and J by 2 bases, with 29 bases between them. The CDR3 runs 20 residues. Germline V gene sequence: CDR1 MNHEY, CDR2 SMNVEV (reference sequence). CDR3 loop: CASSMQKNIWNHEITDTQYF. CDR3 sequence (DNA): TGTGCCAGCAGTATGCAGAAGAATATATGGAACCATGAAATCACAGATACGCAGTATTTT.

The count of this clone is one. The chain links TRBV5-4 to TRBJ2-3; 8 bases line up with TRBD1. CDR3 size: 16 residues. Trimming took 4 bases from V and 3 from J; bases not matched to a gene: 10. Per germline, CDR1 SGHNT and CDR2 YYREEE (reference sequence). The CDR3 nucleotides are TGTGCCAGCAGCGAACAGGGGGTATTCAGGACAGATACGCAGTATTTT. It translates to CASSEQGVFRTDTQYF.

This sequence joins TRBV18 and TRBJ2-7, with no clear D. CDR1 KGHSH and CDR2 LQKENI come from the germline V gene. The CDR3 consists of 13 residues. Trimming removed 2 bases from V and 2 bases from J, with 7 bases in between. CDR3 amino acids: CASSPSRTYEQYF. The DNA for the CDR3 is TGTGCCAGCTCACCATCCAGGACCTACGAGCAGTACTTC.

The chain joins TRBV7-9 to TRBJ2-3; the D is unclear. The V gene's germline CDR1 is SEHNR and CDR2 FQNEAQ (reference sequence). This CDR3 comprises 14 residues. V was shortened by 5 bases and J by 5 bases, with 14 bases between the two germline ends. The CDR3 region is CASSLSALGDTQYF. The CDR3 coding sequence is TGTGCCAGCAGCCTATCGGCACTCGGAGATACGCAGTATTTT.

The chain uses TRBV15 and TRBJ1-4; 7 bases match TRBD1. The V segment lost 3 bases and the J segment 0 bases; nucleotides outside the gene matches: 7. The CDR3 spans 17 residues. Looked up from germline, CDR1 is LNHNV and CDR2 is YYDKDF (reference sequence). CDR3 coding DNA: TGTGCCACCAGCAGGGGACAGCCTTTTGCAACTAATGAAAAACTGTTTTTT. This encodes CATSRGQPFATNEKLFF.